The 17 T cell receptor beta chains reported below all come from one sample, sequenced in a study of T cell responses to AZD1222 COVID-19 vaccine. Sequencing used immunoSEQ multiplex PCR; TCRdb keeps in-frame clones, though not all of them. This sample has around 87,000 clones, with under 90% found just once. Here the sequenced sample was peripheral blood, taken on day 0 of AZD1222 vaccination. These receptors were taken from an adult in good health.

The rearrangement uses TRBV6-4 and TRBJ1-5; D gene unclear. From germline, CDR1 is MRHNA and CDR2 SNTAGT. Trimming removed 3 bases from V and 4 bases from J, with 7 bases in between. The CDR3 has 13 amino acids. CDR3 coding DNA: TGTGCCAGCAGTGAGGAGGTAAATCAGCCCCAGCATTTT. This gives the protein CASSEEVNQPQHF.

This clone has only one observation. This chain links TRBV5-6 with TRBJ1-5; 7 nucleotides match TRBD1. The CDR3 runs 15 residues. V lost 4 bases, J lost 4 bases, and 8 bases stayed unmatched. CDR1 SGHDT and CDR2 YYEEEE come from the germline V gene. The CDR3 DNA follows: TGTGCCAGCAGCAGACGACAGGGTGCTAATCAGCCCCAGCATTTT. Its protein product is CASSRRQGANQPQHF.

The V gene is TRBV2, the J gene TRBJ1-1; D gene unclear. The CDR3 consists of 14 residues. Germline loops: CDR1 SNHLY, CDR2 FYNNEI. With 7 bases removed from V and 3 bases from J, the gap between germline ends came to 15 bases. The CDR3 coding sequence is TGTGCCAGCACCAAGGAGGCCCTCGACACTGAAGCTTTCTTT. Its protein product is CASTKEALDTEAFF.

The rearrangement joins TRBV18 to TRBJ2-7, with D tentatively TRBD1 (5 bases). Germline CDR1 reads KGHSH; CDR2 reads LQKENI. The CDR3 has 14 residues. V was pared by 4 bases and J by 0 bases, with 10 bases between. DNA of the CDR3: TGTGCCAGCTCACGCAGGGATCTCTCCTACGAGCAGTACTTC. It is translated as CASSRRDLSYEQYF.

The chain uses TRBV5-1 and TRBJ1-3, with unresolved D. This CDR3 has 16 amino acids. V was trimmed by 0 bases and J by 2 bases, leaving 12 bases between them. CDR1 SGHRS and CDR2 YFSETQ come from the germline V gene. The CDR3 nucleotides are TGCGCCAGCAGCTTGGGAGTGGGGTTCACTGGAAACACCATATATTTT. Its translation: CASSLGVGFTGNTIYF.

This chain uses TRBV7-2 with TRBJ2-1, with 8 bases fitting TRBD2. CDR1 SGHTA and CDR2 FQGNSA come from the germline V gene. There are 15 residues in the CDR3. V shed 1 base and J 7 bases; nucleotides not matched to a gene: 6. The CDR3 DNA reads TGTGCCAGCAGCTTAGTGGCGGGAGGAGAGAATGAGCAGTTCTTC. It yields the protein CASSLVAGGENEQFF.

This sequence joins TRBV2 and TRBJ1-5; D is undetermined. With 2 bases removed from V and 7 bases from J, the gap between germline ends came to 9 bases. The CDR3 covers 13 residues. CDR1 SNHLY and CDR2 FYNNEI come from the germline V gene. CDR3 in amino acids: CASSEWAIQPQHF. The DNA of the CDR3 is TGTGCCAGCAGTGAATGGGCCATCCAGCCCCAGCATTTT. The entire variable domain, with the rest obtained from reference TRBV2 and TRBJ1-5, is as follows: EPEVTQTPSHQVTQMGQEVILRCVPISNHLYFYWYRQILGQKVEFLVSFYNNEISEKSEIFDDQFSVERPDGSNFTLKIRSTKLEDSAMYFCASSEWAIQPQHFGDGTRLSIL.

The chain is built from TRBV15 and TRBJ1-2, with a possible D match to TRBD1 (5 bases). This CDR3 spans 14 amino acids. V was shortened by 7 bases and J by 6 bases, with 18 bases between the two germline ends. Germline V CDR1 and CDR2: LNHNV, YYDKDF (reference sequence). CDR3 DNA: TGTGCCACCAACGAAGGGACCGCGGGGGATGGCTACACCTTC. It specifies CATNEGTAGDGYTF.

The V and J genes are TRBV3-1 (or the pseudogene TRBV3-2) and TRBJ1-2, with D tentatively TRBD1 (6 bases). Germline V CDR1 and CDR2: LGHDT, YNNKEL (reference sequence). This CDR3 region has 13 residues. V was shortened by 1 base and J by 8 bases, with 11 bases between the two germline ends. The DNA of the CDR3 is TGTGCCAGCAGCCAAGTGGGGGGGCAAGGCTACACCTTC. Protein sequence: CASSQVGGQGYTF.

The chain is built from TRBV7-9 and TRBJ2-1; perhaps TRBD1 as D (6 bases). The CDR3 extends over 13 amino acids. Germline V lookup: CDR1 SEHNR, CDR2 FQNEAQ (reference sequence). V shed 8 bases and J shed 5 bases, with 13 bases lying between them. CDR3 DNA: TGTGCCAGCCAGGGGATAGCTCACAATGAGCAGTTCTTC. Translated, it gives CASQGIAHNEQFF. Full variable domain (outside the CDR3, taken from reference TRBV7-9 and TRBJ2-1): DTGVSQNPRHKITKRGQNVTFRCDPISEHNRLYWYRQTLGQGPEFLTYFQNEAQLEKSRLLSDRFSAERPKGSFSTLEIQRTEQGDSAMYLCASQGIAHNEQFFGPGTRLTVL.

The V gene is TRBV6-1, the J gene TRBJ1-3, with a weak D call TRBD1 (5 bases). Deletions cut 2 bases from V and 0 bases from J, with 14 bases between. CDR1 is MNHNS and CDR2 is SASEGT in the germline V gene. This CDR3 comprises 17 residues. DNA for the CDR3: TGTGCCAGCAGTGAATGGGGCGGAGGGAACTCTGGAAACACCATATATTTT. This codes for CASSEWGGGNSGNTIYF.

The CDR3 reads CASSTGLAGGPTGELFF. CDR3 coding DNA: TGCGCCAGCAGCACCGGACTAGCGGGGGGGCCCACCGGGGAGCTGTTTTTT. The rearrangement joins TRBV5-1 to TRBJ2-2; TRBD2 aligns across 15 bases. The CDR3 sequence is 17 residues long. Germline CDR1 is SGHRS and CDR2 is YFSETQ. Trimming took 4 bases from V and 4 from J; bases not matched to a gene: 5. Supplemented by reference TRBV5-1 and TRBJ2-2, the full variable domain reads KAGVTQTPRYLIKTRGQQVTLSCSPISGHRSVSWYQQTPGQGLQFLFEYFSETQRNKGNFPGRFSGRQFSNSRSEMNVSTLELGDSALYLCASSTGLAGGPTGELFFGEGSRLTVL.

The J gene is TRBJ1-2, the V gene TRBV30; TRBD1 agrees at 8 bases. Looked up from germline, CDR1 is GTSNPN and CDR2 is SVGIG (reference sequence). The CDR3 loop spans 14 amino acids. Trimming at V came to 8 bases and at J to 8 bases, leaving 16 bases not matched to a gene. The CDR3 loop is CASARTGWPWGYTF. DNA of the CDR3: TGTGCCAGCGCGAGGACAGGGTGGCCTTGGGGCTACACCTTC.

The chain has TRBV28 and TRBJ1-3, with D possibly TRBD1 on 6 matching bases. Germline CDR1 MDHEN, CDR2 SYDVKM. V lost 7 bases to trimming and J lost 0 bases, with 13 bases between them. The CDR3 is 15 residues long. The DNA of the CDR3 is TGTGCCAGCAAACAGCAGGGGCTCTCTGGAAACACCATATATTTT. As protein: CASKQQGLSGNTIYF.

The genes are TRBV7-9 and TRBJ2-1; tentatively, D is TRBD2 (5 bases). Trimming took off 6 bases at V and 0 bases at J, with 9 bases between the two ends. The CDR3 length is 14 residues. Looked up from germline, CDR1 is SEHNR and CDR2 is FQNEAQ (reference sequence). The CDR3: CASRRDFSYNEQFF. CDR3 DNA sequence: TGTGCCAGCAGGAGGGATTTCTCCTACAATGAGCAGTTCTTC. Drawing the rest from reference TRBV7-9 and TRBJ2-1, the complete variable domain is DTGVSQNPRHKITKRGQNVTFRCDPISEHNRLYWYRQTLGQGPEFLTYFQNEAQLEKSRLLSDRFSAERPKGSFSTLEIQRTEQGDSAMYLCASRRDFSYNEQFFGPGTRLTVL.

This chain joins TRBV30 and TRBJ2-7, with 7 bases fitting TRBD1. The CDR3 runs to 14 residues. Trimming at V came to 4 bases and at J to 6 bases, leaving 12 bases not matched to a gene. The germline V gene encodes CDR1 GTSNPN and CDR2 SVGIG (reference sequence). CDR3 nucleotides: TGTGCCTGGACGGGCCTCGGGACAGTGGGCGAGCAGTACTTC. This codes for CAWTGLGTVGEQYF.

The rearrangement links TRBV2 to TRBJ2-1; D possibly corresponds to TRBD2 (5 bases). The CDR3 is 14 amino acids. Deletions cut 2 bases from V and 12 bases from J, with 17 bases between. CDR1 is SNHLY, CDR2 FYNNEI, per germline. Here the CDR3 DNA reads TGTGCCAGCAGTGAATCACTAGGCTGGATACGGCAGTTCTTC. This encodes CASSESLGWIRQFF.